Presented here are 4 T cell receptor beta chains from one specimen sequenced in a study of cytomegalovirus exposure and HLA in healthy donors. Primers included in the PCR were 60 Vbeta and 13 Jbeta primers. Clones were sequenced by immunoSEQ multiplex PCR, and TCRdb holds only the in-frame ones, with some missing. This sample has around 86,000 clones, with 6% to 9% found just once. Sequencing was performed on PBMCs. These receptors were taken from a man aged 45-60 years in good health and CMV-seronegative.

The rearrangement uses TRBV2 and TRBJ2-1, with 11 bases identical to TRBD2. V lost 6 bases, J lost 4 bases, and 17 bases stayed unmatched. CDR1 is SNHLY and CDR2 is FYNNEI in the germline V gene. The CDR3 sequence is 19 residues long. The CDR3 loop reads CASRPNLSGRARVYNEQFF. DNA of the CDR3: TGTGCCAGCAGGCCGAACCTTAGCGGGAGGGCCCGGGTTTACAATGAGCAGTTCTTC. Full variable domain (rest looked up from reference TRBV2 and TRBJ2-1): EPEVTQTPSHQVTQMGQEVILRCVPISNHLYFYWYRQILGQKVEFLVSFYNNEISEKSEIFDDQFSVERPDGSNFTLKIRSTKLEDSAMYFCASRPNLSGRARVYNEQFFGPGTRLTVL.

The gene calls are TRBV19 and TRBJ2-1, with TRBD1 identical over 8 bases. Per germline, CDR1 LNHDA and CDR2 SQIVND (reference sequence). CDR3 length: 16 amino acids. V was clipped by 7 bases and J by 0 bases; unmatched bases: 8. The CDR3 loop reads CASTPTGAISYNEQFF. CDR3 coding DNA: TGTGCCAGTACCCCGACAGGGGCGATCTCCTACAATGAGCAGTTCTTC.

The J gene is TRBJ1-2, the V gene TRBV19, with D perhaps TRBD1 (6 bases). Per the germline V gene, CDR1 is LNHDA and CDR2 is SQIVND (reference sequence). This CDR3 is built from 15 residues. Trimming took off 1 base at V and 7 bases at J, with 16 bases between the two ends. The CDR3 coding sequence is TGTGCCAGTAGTATAGGGAGGACAGCGGTAGCTGGCTACACCTTC. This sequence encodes CASSIGRTAVAGYTF.

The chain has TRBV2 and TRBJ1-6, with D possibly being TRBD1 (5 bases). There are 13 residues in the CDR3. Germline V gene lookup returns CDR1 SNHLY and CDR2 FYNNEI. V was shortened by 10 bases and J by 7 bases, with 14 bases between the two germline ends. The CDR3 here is CATQEQGNSPLHF. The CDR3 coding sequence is TGTGCCACCCAGGAGCAGGGCAATTCACCCCTCCACTTT.